The clone carrying this T cell receptor (beta chain) appeared a single time. This record comes from a study of blood T cell repertoires in COVID-19. The V gene end was trimmed by 3 bases and the J gene end by 7 bases; junction bases not matched to a gene: 6. The CDR3 has 14 residues. Germline loops: CDR1 KGHSH, CDR2 LQKENI. Original analysis: Reference gene primer amplification in the assay estimated nucleated cell counts. The protocol was immunoSEQ multiplex PCR, while the TCRdb copy is restricted to in-frame clones and leaves out a portion. V, J and clone size reflect that table, while D and trimming were determined from the DNA. The sample lists just under 350,000 clones, 80% to 90% seen once, with about 6.3% in the top ten.

The clonotype was recovered from a woman between 50 and 59 years old with COVID-19, enrolled during active disease. Sample: peripheral blood. V is TRBV18 and J is TRBJ2-7; 10 bases map to TRBD1. This CDR3 is CASSPTTGGREQYF. The CDR3 nucleotides are TGTGCCAGCTCACCGACGACAGGGGGCAGGGAGCAGTACTTC.